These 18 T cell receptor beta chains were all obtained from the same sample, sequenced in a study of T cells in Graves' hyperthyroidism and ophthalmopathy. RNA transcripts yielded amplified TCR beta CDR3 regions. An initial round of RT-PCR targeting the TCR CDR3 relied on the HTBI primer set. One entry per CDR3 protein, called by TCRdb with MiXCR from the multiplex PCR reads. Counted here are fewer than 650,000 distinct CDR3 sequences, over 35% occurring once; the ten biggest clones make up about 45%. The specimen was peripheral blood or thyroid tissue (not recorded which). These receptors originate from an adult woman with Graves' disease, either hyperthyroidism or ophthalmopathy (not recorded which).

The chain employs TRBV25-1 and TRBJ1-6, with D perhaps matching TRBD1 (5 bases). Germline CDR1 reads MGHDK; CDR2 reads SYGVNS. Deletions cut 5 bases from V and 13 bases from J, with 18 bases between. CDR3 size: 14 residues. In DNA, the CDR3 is TGTGCCAGCAGTCGAGGACCAGGGTTGGGCCCCCTCCACTTT. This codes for CASSRGPGLGPLHF.

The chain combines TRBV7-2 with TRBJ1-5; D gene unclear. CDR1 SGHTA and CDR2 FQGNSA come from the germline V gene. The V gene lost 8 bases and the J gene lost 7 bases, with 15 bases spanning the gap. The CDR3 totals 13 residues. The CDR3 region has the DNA TGTGCCAGCCAAGTAGAAGGAATCCAGCCCCAGCATTTT. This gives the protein CASQVEGIQPQHF. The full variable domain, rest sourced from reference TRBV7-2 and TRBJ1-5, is GAGVSQSPSNKVTEKGKDVELRCDPISGHTALYWYRQSLGQGLEFLIYFQGNSAPDKSGLPSDRFSAERTGGSVSTLTIQRTQQEDSAVYLCASQVEGIQPQHFGDGTRLSIL.

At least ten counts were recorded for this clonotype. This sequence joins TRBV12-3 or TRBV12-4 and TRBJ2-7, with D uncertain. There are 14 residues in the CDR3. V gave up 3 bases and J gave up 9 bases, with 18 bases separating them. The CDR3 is CASSFAGTLTWQYF. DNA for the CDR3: TGTGCCAGCAGTTTTGCAGGTACACTAACGTGGCAGTACTTC.

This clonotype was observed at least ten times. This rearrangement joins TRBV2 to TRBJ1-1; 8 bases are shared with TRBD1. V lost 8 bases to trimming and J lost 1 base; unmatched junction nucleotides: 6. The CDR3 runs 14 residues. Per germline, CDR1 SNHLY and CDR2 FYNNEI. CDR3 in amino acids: CASQSQGGNTEAFF. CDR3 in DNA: TGTGCCAGCCAATCACAGGGGGGGAACACTGAAGCTTTCTTT. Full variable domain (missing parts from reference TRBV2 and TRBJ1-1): EPEVTQTPSHQVTQMGQEVILRCVPISNHLYFYWYRQILGQKVEFLVSFYNNEISEKSEIFDDQFSVERPDGSNFTLKIRSTKLEDSAMYFCASQSQGGNTEAFFGQGTRLTVV.

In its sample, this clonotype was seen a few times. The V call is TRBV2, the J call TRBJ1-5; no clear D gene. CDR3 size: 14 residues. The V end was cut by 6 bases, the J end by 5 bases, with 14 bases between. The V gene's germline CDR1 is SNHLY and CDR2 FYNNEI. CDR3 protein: CASRRNEGDQPQHF. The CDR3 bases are TGTGCCAGCAGGAGGAACGAGGGCGATCAGCCCCAGCATTTT.

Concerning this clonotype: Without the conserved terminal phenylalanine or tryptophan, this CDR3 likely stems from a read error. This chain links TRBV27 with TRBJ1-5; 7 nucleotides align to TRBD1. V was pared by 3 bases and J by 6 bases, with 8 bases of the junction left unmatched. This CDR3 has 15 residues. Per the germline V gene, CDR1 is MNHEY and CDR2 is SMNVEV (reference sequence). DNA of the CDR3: TGTGCCAGCAGTTTCGGCAGGGGGTCGGGTCAGCCCCAGCATTGT. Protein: CASSFGRGSGQPQHC.

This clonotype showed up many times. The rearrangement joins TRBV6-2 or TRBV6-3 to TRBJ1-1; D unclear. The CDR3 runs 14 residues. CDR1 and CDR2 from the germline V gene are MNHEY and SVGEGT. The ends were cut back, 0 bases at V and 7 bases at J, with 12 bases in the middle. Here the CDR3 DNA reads TGTGCCAGCAGTTACTCCCCCCGTTCAGGTGAAGCTTTCTTT. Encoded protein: CASSYSPRSGEAFF.

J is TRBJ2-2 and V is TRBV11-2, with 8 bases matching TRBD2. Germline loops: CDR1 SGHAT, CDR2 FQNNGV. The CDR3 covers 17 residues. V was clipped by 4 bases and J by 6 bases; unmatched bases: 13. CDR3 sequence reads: CASSSSSGELLSGELFF. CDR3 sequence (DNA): TGTGCCAGCAGCTCTAGTAGCGGGGAGTTGTTATCCGGGGAGCTGTTTTTT.

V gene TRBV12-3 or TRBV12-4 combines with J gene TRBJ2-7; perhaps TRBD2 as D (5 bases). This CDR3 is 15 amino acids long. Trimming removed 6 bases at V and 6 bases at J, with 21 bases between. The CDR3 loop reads CASRNPSTGELEQYF. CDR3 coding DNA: TGTGCCAGCAGAAACCCTAGCACTGGAGAACTCGAGCAGTACTTC.

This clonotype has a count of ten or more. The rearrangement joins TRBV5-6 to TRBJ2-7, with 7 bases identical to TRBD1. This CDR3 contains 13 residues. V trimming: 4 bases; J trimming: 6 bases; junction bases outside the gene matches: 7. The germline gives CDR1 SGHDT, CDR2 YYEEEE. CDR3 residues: CASSLDRDTEQYF. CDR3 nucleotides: TGTGCCAGCAGCCTTGACAGGGATACCGAGCAGTACTTC. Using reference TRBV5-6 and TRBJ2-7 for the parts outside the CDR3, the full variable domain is DAGVTQSPTHLIKTRGQQVTLRCSPKSGHDTVSWYQQALGQGPQFIFQYYEEEERQRGNFPDRFSGHQFPNYSSELNVNALLLGDSALYLCASSLDRDTEQYFGPGTRLTVT.

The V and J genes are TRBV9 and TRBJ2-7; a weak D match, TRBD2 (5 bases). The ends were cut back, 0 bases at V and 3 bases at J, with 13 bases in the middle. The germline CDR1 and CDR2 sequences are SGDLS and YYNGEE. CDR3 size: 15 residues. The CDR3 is CASSVGPDSLYEQYF. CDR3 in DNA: TGTGCCAGCAGCGTAGGCCCGGACTCTCTCTACGAGCAGTACTTC.

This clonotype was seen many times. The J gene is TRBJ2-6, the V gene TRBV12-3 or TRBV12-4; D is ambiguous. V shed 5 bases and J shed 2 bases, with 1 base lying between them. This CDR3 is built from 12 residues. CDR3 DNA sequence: TGTGCCAGCAGTACTGGGGCCAACGTCCTGACTTTC. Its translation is CASSTGANVLTF.

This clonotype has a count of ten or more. The chain's CDR3 is CANKGRNTEAFF. In nucleotides, the CDR3 is TGTGCCAATAAGGGCCGGAACACTGAAGCTTTCTTT. This sequence joins TRBV6-6 and TRBJ1-1, with D unclear. The ends were cut back, 10 bases at V and 1 base at J, with 10 bases in the middle. The length of the CDR3 is 12 residues. Per germline, CDR1 MNHNY and CDR2 SVGAGI (reference sequence).

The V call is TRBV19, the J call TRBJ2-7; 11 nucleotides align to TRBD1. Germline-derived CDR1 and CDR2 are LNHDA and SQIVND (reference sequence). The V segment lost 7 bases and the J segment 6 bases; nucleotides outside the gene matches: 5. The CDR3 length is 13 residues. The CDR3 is CASMGQGEAEQYF. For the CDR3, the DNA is TGTGCCAGTATGGGACAGGGGGAAGCCGAGCAGTACTTC.

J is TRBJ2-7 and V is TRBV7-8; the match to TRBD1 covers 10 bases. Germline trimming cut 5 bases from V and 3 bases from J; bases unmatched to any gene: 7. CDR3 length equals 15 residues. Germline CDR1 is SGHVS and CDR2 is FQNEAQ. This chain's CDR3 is CASSLRTGGFYEQYF. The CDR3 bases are TGTGCCAGCAGCCTCCGGACAGGGGGGTTCTACGAGCAGTACTTC.

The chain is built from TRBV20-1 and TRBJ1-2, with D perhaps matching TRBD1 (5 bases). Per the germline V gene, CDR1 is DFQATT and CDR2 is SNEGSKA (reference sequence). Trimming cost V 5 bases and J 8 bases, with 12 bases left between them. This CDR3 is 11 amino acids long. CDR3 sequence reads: CSAAEYRGYTF. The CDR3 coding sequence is TGCAGTGCTGCGGAGTACAGGGGCTACACCTTC.

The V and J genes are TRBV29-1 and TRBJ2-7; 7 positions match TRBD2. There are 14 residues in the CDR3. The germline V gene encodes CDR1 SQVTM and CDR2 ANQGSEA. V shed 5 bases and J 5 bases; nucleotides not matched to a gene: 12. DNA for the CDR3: TGCAGCGTTTGGGGGGAGGGCCCGACGAACGAGCAGTACTTC. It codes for CSVWGEGPTNEQYF.

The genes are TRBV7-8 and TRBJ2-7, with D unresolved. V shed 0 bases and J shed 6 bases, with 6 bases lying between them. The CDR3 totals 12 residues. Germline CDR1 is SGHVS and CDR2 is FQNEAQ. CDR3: CASSLAHSEQYF. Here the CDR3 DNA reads TGTGCCAGCAGCTTAGCGCACTCCGAGCAGTACTTC.